This entry features one T cell receptor (beta chain) sequence. What it binds is unknown. Sequencing relied on a cDNA template that was reverse transcribed from extracted RNA. Profiled with immunoSEQ multiplex PCR; TCRdb holds only in-frame clones, not every one. The repertoire consists of some 240,000 clones, with 50% to 60% occurring once and the leading ten covering roughly 1.5%. This sample is drawn from a study of CD8+ T cells in alopecia areata. Across the study: Tofacitinib administration persisted for 6 to 18 months, succeeded by 6 months off drug.

Treatment of the sample: oral pan-JAK inhibitor, 5-10 mg twice daily. From alopecia areata patients, lesional scalp punch biopsies and peripheral blood were collected. Trimming cost V 1 base and J 5 bases, with 7 bases left between them. The CDR3 has 12 residues. Per germline, CDR1 SQVTM and CDR2 ANQGSEA. Study-wide results and limits: Affected lesional scalp, above all in alopecia totalis/universalis, was more clonal than normal scalp. Patients shared TCRs less clearly than mice did, possibly owing to HLA.

The sequencing used CD4+ T cells sorted from blood, collected at week 4, from a patient treated with tofacitinib. The V and J genes are TRBV29-1 and TRBJ2-3, with D uncertain. The source of this sequence is a human donor with alopecia areata. CDR3 coding DNA: TGCAGCGTTGAAGGAGTTGTAGATACGCAGTATTTT. This gives the protein CSVEGVVDTQYF.